This T cell receptor (beta chain) was identified in a study of blood T cells in healthy people across ages. As for the study in general: Template switching picked up about one barcoded beta molecule for each two T cells. Study observations and caveats: Percentage of naive T cells showed a strong correlation with TCR beta diversity.

The sample holds a few counts of this clonotype. Its target is not known. A much larger clonotype is one base distant, so this may be a read error. Germline CDR1 and CDR2: DFQATT and SNEGSKA (reference sequence). The length of the CDR3 is 18 residues. A sample-barcoded 5' primer and a J-beta primer mix were used in a second PCR of about 6 to 12 cycles. Sequencing yielded, for each sample, at least 2.5 million paired-end reads carrying CDR3. TCRdb fed the 5' RACE reads into MiXCR, producing one record per CDR3 protein. Of approximately 680,000 distinct CDR3 sequences in the sample, approximately 29% are singletons; the top ten hold approximately 15%.

The source of this sequence is a woman over 75 in good health. Sequencing used blood. The V gene is TRBV20-1, the J gene TRBJ2-7, with 10 bases aligning to TRBD2. The DNA end is more similar to TRBJ2-5, so the J call may be wrong. The CDR3: CSASKQLAGRWGGKTQYF. In nucleotides, the CDR3 is TGCAGTGCCTCGAAGCAACTAGCGGGGCGTTGGGGGGGAAAGACCCAGTACTTC.